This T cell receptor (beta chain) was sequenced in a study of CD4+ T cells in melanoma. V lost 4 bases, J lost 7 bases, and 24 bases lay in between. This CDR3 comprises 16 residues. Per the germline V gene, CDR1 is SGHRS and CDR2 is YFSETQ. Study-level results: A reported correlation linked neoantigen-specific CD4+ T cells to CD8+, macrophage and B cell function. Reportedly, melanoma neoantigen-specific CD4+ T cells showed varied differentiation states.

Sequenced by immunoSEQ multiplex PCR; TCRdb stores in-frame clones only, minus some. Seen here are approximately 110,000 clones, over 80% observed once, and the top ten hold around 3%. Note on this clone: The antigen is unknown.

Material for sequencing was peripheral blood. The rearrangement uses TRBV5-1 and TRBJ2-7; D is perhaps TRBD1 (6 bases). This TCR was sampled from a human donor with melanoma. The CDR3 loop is CASSPGRGQNGWEQYF. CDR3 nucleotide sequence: TGCGCCAGCAGCCCGGGAAGGGGACAAAACGGGTGGGAGCAGTACTTC. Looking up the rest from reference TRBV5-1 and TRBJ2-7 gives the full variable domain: KAGVTQTPRYLIKTRGQQVTLSCSPISGHRSVSWYQQTPGQGLQFLFEYFSETQRNKGNFPGRFSGRQFSNSRSEMNVSTLELGDSALYLCASSPGRGQNGWEQYFGPGTRLTVT.